The clone carrying this T cell receptor (beta chain) was seen at least ten times. The antigen remains unidentified. Germline and junction disagree at one end, which may indicate a read error. These data originate in a study of beta chain features in type 1 diabetes. General study results and limits: A moderate, significant TCRB CDR3 shortening appeared in type 1 diabetes across four CD4+ subsets.

Every bit of the isolated RNA underwent reverse transcription, so sequencing read expressed TCRB transcripts. Libraries were prepared by immunoSEQ multiplex PCR; TCRdb keeps only in-frame clonotypes and omits some of them. This table has nearly 350,000 clones, around 9.3% appearing once. This clonotype was obtained from a man aged 25 to 40 with type 1 diabetes. The sample was central memory CD4+ T cells from blood.

CDR3 sequence reads: CATSRGGADTQYF. In DNA, the CDR3 is TGTGCCACCAGCCGGGGTGGCGCAGATACGCAGTATTTT. The chain combines TRBV11-3 with TRBJ2-3, with a tentative D call TRBD2 (5 bases). This CDR3 has 13 amino acids. Germline lookup yields CDR1 SGHNT and CDR2 YENEEA.